These 18 T cell receptor beta chains came from one sample sequenced in a study of T-cell reconstitution after alpha-beta-depleted transplantation in children. The TCRbeta library incorporated unique molecular identifiers. TCRdb reprocessed the PCR reads via MiXCR and lists one record per CDR3 protein. Among about 240,000 distinct CDR3 sequences listed, about 25% were seen once. Specimen: PBMCs, collected before TCRalphabeta/CD19-depleted stem cell transplant. The origin of the receptors is a girl aged 2 to 10 with Fanconi anemia, due to receive a stem cell transplant.

The rearrangement uses TRBV2 and TRBJ2-3; 11 bases line up with TRBD2. The germline CDR1 and CDR2 sequences are SNHLY and FYNNEI. Unmatched junction bases numbered 6, after V lost 5 bases and J lost 5 bases. This CDR3 is built from 15 residues. The CDR3 DNA sequence: TGTGCCAGCAGTCGACTAGCGGGGCCGTTAGATACGCAGTATTTT. It codes for CASSRLAGPLDTQYF.

This clonotype was detected ten times or more. The chain has TRBV15 and TRBJ2-7; 9 bases fit TRBD1. The junction had 6 bases not matched to a gene; V was cut back by 0 bases and J by 3 bases. The CDR3 spans 16 residues. Germline CDR1 is LNHNV and CDR2 is YYDKDF (reference sequence). CDR3 nucleotides: TGTGCCACCAGCAGAGATATCGGACAGGGGTACTACGAGCAGTACTTC. Translation: CATSRDIGQGYYEQYF.

The chain has TRBV29-1 and TRBJ2-7; the D gene is possibly TRBD1 (6 bases). The germline gives CDR1 SQVTM, CDR2 ANQGSEA. The V gene lost 4 bases and the J gene lost 3 bases, with 19 bases spanning the gap. The CDR3 has 15 amino acids. The CDR3 region has the DNA TGCAGCGTTGTGGGGGCCCATTCTTCAAGCTACGAGCAGTACTTC. Translation: CSVVGAHSSSYEQYF.

The chain employs TRBV20-1 and TRBJ2-5; 11 nucleotides agree with TRBD2. Per germline, CDR1 DFQATT and CDR2 SNEGSKA (reference sequence). This CDR3 comprises 14 residues. Unmatched junction bases numbered 8, after V lost 6 bases and J lost 5 bases. CDR3 loop: CSASLAGGGETQYF. The CDR3 DNA is TGCAGTGCGTCCCTAGCGGGAGGCGGGGAGACCCAGTACTTC.

The chain is built from TRBV28 and TRBJ2-7, with 7 bases aligning to TRBD1. The V and J ends lost 8 bases and 3 bases, in that order; junction bases with no gene match: 7. The CDR3 covers 13 residues. From germline, CDR1 is MDHEN and CDR2 SYDVKM. The DNA of the CDR3 is TGTGCCAGCCATCATAGGGGGCACTACGAGCAGTACTTC. Translating it yields CASHHRGHYEQYF.

This clonotype showed up many times. This chain uses TRBV6-1 with TRBJ2-7; a weak D match, TRBD1 (5 bases). Germline lookup yields CDR1 MNHNS and CDR2 SASEGT. The V end was cut by 5 bases, the J end by 3 bases, with 17 bases between. This CDR3 is built from 15 residues. Here the CDR3 reads CASSSDRLGHYEQYF. The CDR3 coding sequence is TGTGCCAGCAGTAGCGACAGATTGGGGCACTACGAGCAGTACTTC.

The chain has TRBV7-2 and TRBJ2-1; TRBD1 might be the D (5 bases). The V end was cut by 4 bases, the J end by 0 bases, with 13 bases between. Germline CDR1 SGHTA, CDR2 FQGNSA. The CDR3 contains 16 residues. The CDR3 DNA reads as TGTGCCAGCAGCTCCCCGACAGAAAGCTCCTACAATGAGCAGTTCTTC. Its protein is CASSSPTESSYNEQFF. Full variable domain (missing parts from reference TRBV7-2 and TRBJ2-1): GAGVSQSPSNKVTEKGKDVELRCDPISGHTALYWYRQSLGQGLEFLIYFQGNSAPDKSGLPSDRFSAERTGGSVSTLTIQRTQQEDSAVYLCASSSPTESSYNEQFFGPGTRLTVL.

This clonotype came up many times. This chain links TRBV20-1 with TRBJ2-1; D not certain. CDR1 DFQATT and CDR2 SNEGSKA come from the germline V gene (reference sequence). Trimming cost V 4 bases and J 2 bases, with 15 bases left between them. The CDR3 is made up of 15 amino acids. The CDR3 nucleotides are TGCAGTGCTACGACCCAAGGCGCTACCTACAATGAGCAGTTCTTC. This encodes CSATTQGATYNEQFF.

This chain uses TRBV10-2 with TRBJ2-1, with D possibly being TRBD2 (6 bases). CDR3 size: 15 residues. Trimming shortened V by 5 bases and J by 2 bases, and 13 bases separated the two germline ends. Germline CDR1 is WSHSY and CDR2 is SAAADI. For the CDR3, the DNA is TGCGCCAGCAGTCCCGCGGGAACGACCTACAATGAGCAGTTCTTC. It encodes CASSPAGTTYNEQFF.

This clonotype has a count of ten or more. The chain recombines TRBV20-1 with TRBJ2-7, with D unclear. Trimming cost V 6 bases and J 1 base, with 13 bases left between them. From germline, CDR1 is DFQATT and CDR2 SNEGSKA (reference sequence). The CDR3 loop spans 13 amino acids. CDR3 amino acids: CSAPRFQSYEQYF. CDR3 in DNA: TGCAGTGCCCCTCGGTTCCAGTCCTACGAGCAGTACTTC.

In the case of this clonotype: A much larger clonotype is one base distant, so this may be a read error. J is TRBJ1-4 and V is TRBV29-1; D unresolved. The CDR3 consists of 12 residues. CDR1 SQVTM and CDR2 ANQGSEA come from the germline V gene. The chain's CDR3 is CSVGGINKKLFF. The CDR3 nucleotides read TGCAGCGTTGGAGGTATTAATAAAAAACTGTTTTTT.

This clonotype occurred once. The rearrangement uses TRBV7-2 and TRBJ2-1, with TRBD2 matching over 8 bases. The germline V gene encodes CDR1 SGHTA and CDR2 FQGNSA. There are 16 residues in the CDR3. Losses at the gene ends were 5 bases for V and 4 bases for J; bases not matched to a gene: 10. The CDR3 here is CASSLLSGLGYNEQFF. In DNA form, the CDR3 reads TGTGCCAGCAGCCTCCTTTCGGGACTAGGGTACAATGAGCAGTTCTTC.

In this sample, this clonotype turned up many times. The CDR3 DNA reads as TGCGCCAGCAGCTTGCTAGCGGGAGTGAAGGCAGATACGCAGTATTTT. Encoded protein: CASSLLAGVKADTQYF. The V gene is TRBV5-1, the J gene TRBJ2-3; 10 positions match TRBD2. V was pared by 1 base and J by 4 bases, with 6 bases of the junction left unmatched. The CDR3 contains 16 residues. Germline CDR1 reads SGHRS; CDR2 reads YFSETQ.

This clonotype was observed a few times. CDR3 region: CATSDPLWGSGETQYF. CDR3 DNA: TGTGCCACCAGTGACCCCCTTTGGGGGAGTGGGGAGACCCAGTACTTC. This chain connects TRBV24-1 to TRBJ2-5; D is possibly TRBD1 or TRBD2 (5 bases each). CDR1 and CDR2 from the germline V gene are KGHDR and SFDVKD. The germline V and J ends were trimmed by 4 bases and 5 bases, with 19 bases remaining between them. The length of the CDR3 is 16 residues.

J is TRBJ1-2 and V is TRBV5-1, with D uncertain. Germline V gene data show CDR1 as SGHRS and CDR2 as YFSETQ. This CDR3 comprises 17 residues. The V end lost 2 bases, the J end lost 4 bases, and 21 bases lay between the germline ends. The CDR3 loop is CASSFAPSGEGGYGYTF. DNA of the CDR3: TGCGCCAGCAGCTTCGCCCCCTCCGGGGAGGGAGGCTATGGCTACACCTTC.

The CDR3 reads CASSKVPLAGSYNEQFF. The CDR3 nucleotides read TGTGCCAGCAGCAAAGTTCCCCTAGCGGGATCCTACAATGAGCAGTTCTTC. The chain uses TRBV21-1 and TRBJ2-1; TRBD2, the table's D call, was not compared with the DNA. TRBV21-1 is assigned pseudogene status. This CDR3 is 17 amino acids long.

The chain's CDR3 is CASSSPGGAGTEAFF. In DNA form, the CDR3 reads TGTGCCAGCAGCTCCCCCGGGGGGGCAGGGACTGAAGCTTTCTTT. The rearrangement joins TRBV7-2 to TRBJ1-1, with a possible D match to TRBD1 (6 bases). Germline assignment: CDR1 SGHTA and CDR2 FQGNSA. V lost 4 bases and J 5 bases, leaving 17 bases between the germline ends. The CDR3 contains 15 residues.

This clonotype was seen many times. The rearrangement uses TRBV20-1 and TRBJ2-3; perhaps TRBD2 as D (6 bases). This CDR3 spans 13 amino acids. Germline-derived CDR1 and CDR2 are DFQATT and SNEGSKA (reference sequence). V was clipped by 6 bases and J by 2 bases, with 12 bases between them. For the CDR3, the DNA is TGCAGTGCCGAGGGACTGGTCACAGATACGCAGTATTTT. Protein product: CSAEGLVTDTQYF.